This entry concerns a single T cell receptor (beta chain). As yet, its antigen is unknown. The CDR3 covers 15 residues. Germline V CDR1 and CDR2: SGDLS, YYNGEE. V was shortened by 6 bases and J by 3 bases, with 18 bases between the two germline ends. This sample was taken from a study of cytomegalovirus exposure and HLA in healthy donors. Findings of the study overall: It was reported that TCR beta sequences correctly inferred the HLA-A and HLA-B alleles for most subjects.

13 Jbeta primers and 60 Vbeta primers were used for the PCR. Original methodology: Approximately 87 million unique TCR beta chains, 9 million to 14 million shared, were counted in a later analysis. The method was immunoSEQ multiplex PCR; TCRdb's version includes in-frame clones alone and lacks a portion of them. That table gives V, J and clone size, and the DNA gave D and trimming. Its table lists some 140,000 clones. The TCR was taken from a woman aged 40-49 years in good health and CMV-seronegative. Source material: PBMCs. The chain joins TRBV9 to TRBJ1-1; maybe TRBD1 (5 bases). The CDR3 DNA reads TGTGCCAGCACCTCGGGGGTAGGGAGGGACACTGAAGCTTTCTTT. Protein: CASTSGVGRDTEAFF.